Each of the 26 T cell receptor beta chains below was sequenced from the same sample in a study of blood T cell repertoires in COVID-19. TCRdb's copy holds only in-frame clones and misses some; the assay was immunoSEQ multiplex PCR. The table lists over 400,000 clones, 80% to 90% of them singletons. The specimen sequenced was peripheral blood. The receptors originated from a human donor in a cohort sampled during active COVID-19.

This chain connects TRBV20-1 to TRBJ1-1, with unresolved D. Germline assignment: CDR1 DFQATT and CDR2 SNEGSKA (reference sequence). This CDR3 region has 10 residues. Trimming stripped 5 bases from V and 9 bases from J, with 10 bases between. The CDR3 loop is CSAAVNQAFF. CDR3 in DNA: TGCAGTGCTGCGGTGAATCAAGCTTTCTTT.

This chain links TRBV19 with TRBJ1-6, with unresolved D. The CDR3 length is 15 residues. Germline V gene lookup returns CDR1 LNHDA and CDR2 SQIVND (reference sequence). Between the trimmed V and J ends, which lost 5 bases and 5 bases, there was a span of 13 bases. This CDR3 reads CASSARTGDNSPLHF. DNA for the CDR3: TGTGCCAGTAGTGCCCGGACGGGAGATAATTCACCCCTCCACTTT.

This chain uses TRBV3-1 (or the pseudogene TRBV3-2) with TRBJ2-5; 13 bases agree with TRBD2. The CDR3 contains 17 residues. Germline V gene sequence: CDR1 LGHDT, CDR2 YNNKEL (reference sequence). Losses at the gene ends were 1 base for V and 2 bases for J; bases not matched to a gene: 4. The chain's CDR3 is CASSQGTSGSAQETQYF. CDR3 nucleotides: TGTGCCAGCAGCCAAGGGACTAGCGGGAGTGCACAAGAGACCCAGTACTTC.

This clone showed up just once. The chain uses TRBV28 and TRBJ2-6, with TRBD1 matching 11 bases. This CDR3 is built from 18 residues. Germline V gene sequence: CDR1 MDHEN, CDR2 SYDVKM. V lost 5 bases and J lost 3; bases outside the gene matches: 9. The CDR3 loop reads CASSTDRGLVGGANVLTF. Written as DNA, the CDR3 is TGTGCCAGCAGTACGGACAGGGGGCTAGTAGGTGGGGCCAACGTCCTGACTTTC.

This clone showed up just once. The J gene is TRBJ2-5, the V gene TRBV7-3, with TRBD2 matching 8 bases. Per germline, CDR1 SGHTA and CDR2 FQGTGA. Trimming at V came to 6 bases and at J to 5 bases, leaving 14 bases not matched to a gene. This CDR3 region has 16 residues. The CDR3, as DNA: TGTGCCAGCAGTCACCCGGGGACGGGAGGGCCGGAGACCCAGTACTTC. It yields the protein CASSHPGTGGPETQYF.

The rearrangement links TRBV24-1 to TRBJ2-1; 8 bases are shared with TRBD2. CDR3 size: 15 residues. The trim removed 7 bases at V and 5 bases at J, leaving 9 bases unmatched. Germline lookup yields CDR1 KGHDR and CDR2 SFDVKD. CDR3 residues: CATSELREGNNEQFF. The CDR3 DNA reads TGTGCCACCAGCGAACTTCGGGAGGGGAACAATGAGCAGTTCTTC.

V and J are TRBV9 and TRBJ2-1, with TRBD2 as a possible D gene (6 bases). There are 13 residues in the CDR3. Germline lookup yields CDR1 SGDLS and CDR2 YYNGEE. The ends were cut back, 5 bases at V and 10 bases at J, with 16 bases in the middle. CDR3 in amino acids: CASRGEVPSEQFF. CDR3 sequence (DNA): TGTGCCAGCAGAGGGGAGGTTCCATCGGAGCAGTTCTTC.

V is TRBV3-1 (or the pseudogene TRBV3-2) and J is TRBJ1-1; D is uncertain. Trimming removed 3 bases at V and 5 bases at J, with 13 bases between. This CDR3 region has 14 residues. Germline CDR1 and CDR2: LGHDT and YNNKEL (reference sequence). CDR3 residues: CASSQAIGGTEAFF. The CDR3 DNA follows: TGTGCCAGCAGCCAGGCTATCGGAGGTACTGAAGCTTTCTTT.

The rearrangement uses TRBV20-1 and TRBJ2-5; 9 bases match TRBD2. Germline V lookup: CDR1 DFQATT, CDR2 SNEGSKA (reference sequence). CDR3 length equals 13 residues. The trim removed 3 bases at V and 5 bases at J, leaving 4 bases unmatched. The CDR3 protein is CSASSGSVETQYF. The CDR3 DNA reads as TGCAGTGCTAGTAGCGGGAGTGTCGAGACCCAGTACTTC.

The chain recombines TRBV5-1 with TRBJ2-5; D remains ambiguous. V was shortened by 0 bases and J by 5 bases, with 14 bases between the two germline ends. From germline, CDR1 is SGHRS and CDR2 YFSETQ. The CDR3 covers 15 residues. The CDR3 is CASSLGLPRAETQYF. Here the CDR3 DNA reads TGCGCCAGCAGCTTGGGCCTACCTCGAGCGGAGACCCAGTACTTC.

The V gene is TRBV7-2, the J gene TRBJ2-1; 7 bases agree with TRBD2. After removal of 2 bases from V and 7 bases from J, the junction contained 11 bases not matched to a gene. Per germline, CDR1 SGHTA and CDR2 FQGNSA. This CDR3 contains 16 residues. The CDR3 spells CASSLRSAGEGNEQFF. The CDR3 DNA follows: TGTGCCAGCAGCTTAAGGTCGGCGGGAGAAGGAAATGAGCAGTTCTTC.

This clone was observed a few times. The CDR3 nucleotides read TGTGCCAGCAGTGGACAGGGGGCCTATCAGCCCCAGCATTTT. It is translated as CASSGQGAYQPQHF. This rearrangement joins TRBV2 to TRBJ1-5; 10 bases are shared with TRBD1. V was pared by 4 bases and J by 5 bases, with 2 bases of the junction left unmatched. The CDR3 totals 14 residues. CDR1 is SNHLY and CDR2 is FYNNEI in the germline V gene.

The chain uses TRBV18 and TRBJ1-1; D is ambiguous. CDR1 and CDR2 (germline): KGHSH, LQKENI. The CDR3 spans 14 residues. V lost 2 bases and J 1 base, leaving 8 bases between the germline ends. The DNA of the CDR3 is TGTGCCAGCTCACCATTCGGGGAGAACACTGAAGCTTTCTTT. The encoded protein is CASSPFGENTEAFF. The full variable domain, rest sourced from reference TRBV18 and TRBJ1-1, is NAGVMQNPRHLVRRRGQEARLRCSPMKGHSHVYWYRQLPEEGLKFMVYLQKENIIDESGMPKERFSAEFPKEGPSILRIQQVVRGDSAAYFCASSPFGENTEAFFGQGTRLTVV.

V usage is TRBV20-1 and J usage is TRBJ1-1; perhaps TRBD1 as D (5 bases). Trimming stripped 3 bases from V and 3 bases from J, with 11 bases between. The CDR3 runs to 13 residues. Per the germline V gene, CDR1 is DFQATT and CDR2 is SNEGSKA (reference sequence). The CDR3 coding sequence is TGCAGTGCTAGTCAGGGTCAGGACACTGAAGCTTTCTTT. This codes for CSASQGQDTEAFF.

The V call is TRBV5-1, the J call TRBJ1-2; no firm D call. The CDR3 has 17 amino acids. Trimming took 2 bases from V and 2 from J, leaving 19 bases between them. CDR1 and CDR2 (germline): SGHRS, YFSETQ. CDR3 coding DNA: TGCGCCAGCAGCTTAGGCGGCCAAGCATCCACCAACTATGGCTACACCTTC. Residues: CASSLGGQASTNYGYTF.

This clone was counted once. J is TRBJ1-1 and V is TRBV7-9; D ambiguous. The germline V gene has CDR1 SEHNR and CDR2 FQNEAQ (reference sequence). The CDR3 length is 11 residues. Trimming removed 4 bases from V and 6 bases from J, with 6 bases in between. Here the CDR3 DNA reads TGTGCCAGCAGCTCGGGAGCTGAAGCTTTCTTT. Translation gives CASSSGAEAFF.

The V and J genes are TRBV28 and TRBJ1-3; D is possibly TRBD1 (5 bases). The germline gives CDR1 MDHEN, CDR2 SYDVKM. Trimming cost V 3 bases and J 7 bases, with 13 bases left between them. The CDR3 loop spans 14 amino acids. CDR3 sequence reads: CASSFAPQENTIYF. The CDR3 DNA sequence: TGTGCCAGCAGTTTCGCTCCACAGGAGAACACCATATATTTT. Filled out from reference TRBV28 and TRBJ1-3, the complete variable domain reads DVKVTQSSRYLVKRTGEKVFLECVQDMDHENMFWYRQDPGLGLRLIYFSYDVKMKEKGDIPEGYSVSREKKERFSLILESASTNQTSMYLCASSFAPQENTIYFGEGSWLTVV.

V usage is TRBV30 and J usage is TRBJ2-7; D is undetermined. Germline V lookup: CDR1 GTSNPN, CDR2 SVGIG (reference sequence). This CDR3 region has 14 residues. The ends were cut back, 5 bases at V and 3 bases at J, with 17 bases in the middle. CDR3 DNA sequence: TGTGCCTGGGAGCGATCCTCCAGCCACTACGAGCAGTACTTC. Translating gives CAWERSSSHYEQYF.

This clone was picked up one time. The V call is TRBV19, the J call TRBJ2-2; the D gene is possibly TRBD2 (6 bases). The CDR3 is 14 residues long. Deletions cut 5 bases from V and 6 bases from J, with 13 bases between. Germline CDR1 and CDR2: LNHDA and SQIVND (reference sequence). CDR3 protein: CASSVAGRPGELFF. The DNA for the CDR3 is TGTGCCAGTAGTGTAGCAGGGAGGCCCGGGGAGCTGTTTTTT.

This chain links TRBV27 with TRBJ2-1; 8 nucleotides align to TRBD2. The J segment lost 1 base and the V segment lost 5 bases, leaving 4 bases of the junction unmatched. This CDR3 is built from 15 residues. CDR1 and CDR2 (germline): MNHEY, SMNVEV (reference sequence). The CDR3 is CASSPLAGSYNEQFF. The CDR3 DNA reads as TGTGCCAGCAGTCCCCTAGCGGGTTCCTACAATGAGCAGTTCTTC.

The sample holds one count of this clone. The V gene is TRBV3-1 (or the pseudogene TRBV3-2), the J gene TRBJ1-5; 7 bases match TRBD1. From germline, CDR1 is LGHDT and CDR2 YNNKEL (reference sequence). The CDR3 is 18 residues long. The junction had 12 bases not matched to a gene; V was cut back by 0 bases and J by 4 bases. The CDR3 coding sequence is TGTGCCAGCAGCCAAGATAGTCCCGGACAGGTCCCTAATCAGCCCCAGCATTTT. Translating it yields CASSQDSPGQVPNQPQHF.

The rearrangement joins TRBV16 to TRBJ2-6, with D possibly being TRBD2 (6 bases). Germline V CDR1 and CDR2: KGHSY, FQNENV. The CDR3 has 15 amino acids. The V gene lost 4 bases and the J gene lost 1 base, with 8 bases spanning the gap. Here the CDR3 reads CASSRGESGANVLTF. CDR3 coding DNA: TGTGCCAGCAGCCGGGGGGAATCTGGGGCCAACGTCCTGACTTTC. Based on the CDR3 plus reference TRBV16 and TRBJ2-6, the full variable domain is GEEVAQTPKHLVRGEGQKAKLYCAPIKGHSYVFWYQQVLKNEFKFLISFQNENVFDETGMPKERFSAKCLPNSPCSLEIQATKLEDSAVYFCASSRGESGANVLTFGAGSRLTVL.

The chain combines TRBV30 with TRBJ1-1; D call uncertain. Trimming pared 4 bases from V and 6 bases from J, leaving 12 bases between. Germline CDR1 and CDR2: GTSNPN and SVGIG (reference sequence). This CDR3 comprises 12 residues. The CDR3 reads CAWKFNGAEAFF. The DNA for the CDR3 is TGTGCCTGGAAATTCAACGGGGCTGAAGCTTTCTTT.

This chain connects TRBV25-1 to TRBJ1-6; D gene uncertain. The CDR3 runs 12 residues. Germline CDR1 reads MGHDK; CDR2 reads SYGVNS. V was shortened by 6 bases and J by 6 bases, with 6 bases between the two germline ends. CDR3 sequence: CASRAPNSPLHF. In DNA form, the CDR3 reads TGTGCCAGCAGAGCCCCTAATTCACCCCTCCACTTT.

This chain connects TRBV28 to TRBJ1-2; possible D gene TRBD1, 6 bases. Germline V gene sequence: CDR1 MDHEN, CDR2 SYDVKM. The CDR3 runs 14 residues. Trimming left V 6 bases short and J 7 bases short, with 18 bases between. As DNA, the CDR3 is TGTGCCAGCAGAAAAACCGGGACAAGGGCTGGCTACACCTTC. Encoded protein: CASRKTGTRAGYTF.

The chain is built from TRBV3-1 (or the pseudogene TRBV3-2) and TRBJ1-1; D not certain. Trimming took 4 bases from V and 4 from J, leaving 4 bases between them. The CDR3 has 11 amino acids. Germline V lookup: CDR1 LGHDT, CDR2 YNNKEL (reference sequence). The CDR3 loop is CASSRSTEAFF. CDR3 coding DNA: TGTGCCAGCAGCCGGAGCACTGAAGCTTTCTTT.